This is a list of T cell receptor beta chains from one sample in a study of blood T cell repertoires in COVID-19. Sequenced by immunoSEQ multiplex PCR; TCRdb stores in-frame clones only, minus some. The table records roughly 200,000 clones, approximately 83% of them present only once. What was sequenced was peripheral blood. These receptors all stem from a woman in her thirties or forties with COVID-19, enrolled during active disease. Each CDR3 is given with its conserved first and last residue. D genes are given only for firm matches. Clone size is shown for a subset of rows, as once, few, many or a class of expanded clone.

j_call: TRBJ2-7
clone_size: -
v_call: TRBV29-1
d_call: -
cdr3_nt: TGCAGCGTTGAAAAGGGGGCCTACGAGCAGTACTTC
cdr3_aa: CSVEKGAYEQYF

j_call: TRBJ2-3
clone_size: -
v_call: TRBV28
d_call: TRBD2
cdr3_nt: TGTGCCAGCAGTTCACAATGGGCGGGAGGGCGCACAGATACGCAGTATTTT
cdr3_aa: CASSSQWAGGRTDTQYF

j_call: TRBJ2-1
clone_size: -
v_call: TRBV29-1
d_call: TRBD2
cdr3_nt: TGCAGCGTTTTCGCAGGGGGTGAACCGGGACTAGCGGGTTACAATGAGCAGTTCTTC
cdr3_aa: CSVFAGGEPGLAGYNEQFF

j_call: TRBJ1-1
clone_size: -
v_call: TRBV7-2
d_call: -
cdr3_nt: TGTGCCAGCAGCTCACAGGGTTTTCCAGAAGCTTTCTTT
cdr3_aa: CASSSQGFPEAFF

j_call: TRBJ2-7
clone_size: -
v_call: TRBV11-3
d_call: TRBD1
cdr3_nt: TGTGCCAGCAGCCATGGACAGGGAAAATCCTACGAGCAGTACTTC
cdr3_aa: CASSHGQGKSYEQYF

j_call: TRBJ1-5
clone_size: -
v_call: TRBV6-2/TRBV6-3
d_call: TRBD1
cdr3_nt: TGTGCCAGCAGTCAAAGTATGGGGGACAGGGAAGGCCAGCCCCAGCATTTT
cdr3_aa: CASSQSMGDREGQPQHF

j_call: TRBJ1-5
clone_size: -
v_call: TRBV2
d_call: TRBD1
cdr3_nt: TGTGCCAGCAGTGTCCAGCGGGTGGGCAGGGGGTGGAATCAGCCCCAGCATTTT
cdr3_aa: CASSVQRVGRGWNQPQHF

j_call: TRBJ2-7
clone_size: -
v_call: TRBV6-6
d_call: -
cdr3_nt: TGTGCCAGCAGGTCTCAAGTAACTTACTCCTACGAGCAGTACTTC
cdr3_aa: CASRSQVTYSYEQYF

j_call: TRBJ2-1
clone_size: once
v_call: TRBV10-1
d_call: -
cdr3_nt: TGCGCCAGCAGTGAGGGCCATCCCCCCTACAATGAGCAGTTCTTC
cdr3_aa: CASSEGHPPYNEQFF

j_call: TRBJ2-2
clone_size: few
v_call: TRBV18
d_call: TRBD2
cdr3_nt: TGTGCCAGCTCACCCAAGCGGGGGGACACCGGGGAGCTGTTTTTT
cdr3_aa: CASSPKRGDTGELFF

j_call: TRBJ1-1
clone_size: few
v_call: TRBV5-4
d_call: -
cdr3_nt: TGTGCCAGCAGCTTAGCAGTTAGCAGCACTGAAGCTTTCTTT
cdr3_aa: CASSLAVSSTEAFF

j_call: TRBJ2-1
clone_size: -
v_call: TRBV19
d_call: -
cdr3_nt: TGTGCCAGTAGTACCGCAGGGTACAATGAGCAGTTCTTC
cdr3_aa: CASSTAGYNEQFF

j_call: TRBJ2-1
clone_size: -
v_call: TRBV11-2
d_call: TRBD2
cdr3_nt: TGTGCCAGCAGCTTAGGACTAGCGGGTGGTGAGCAGTTCTTC
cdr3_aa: CASSLGLAGGEQFF

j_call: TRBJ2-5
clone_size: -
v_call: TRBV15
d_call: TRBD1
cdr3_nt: TGTGCCACCGGACCCCGGACAGGGGGGGAGACCCAGTACTTC
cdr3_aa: CATGPRTGGETQYF

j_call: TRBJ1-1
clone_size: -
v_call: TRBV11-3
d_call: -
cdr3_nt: TGTGCCAGCAGCCCCAACATCAGGGAAAAAGCTTTCTTT
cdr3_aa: CASSPNIREKAFF

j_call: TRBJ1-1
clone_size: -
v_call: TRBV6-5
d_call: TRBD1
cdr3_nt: TGTGCCAGCAGTCGGGACAGGGTTCGAGGAACTGAAGCTTTCTTT
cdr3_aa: CASSRDRVRGTEAFF